Below, one TCR beta chain is given with its context. One end of the junction fails to match germline, which may point to a read error. This record comes from a study of cytomegalovirus exposure and HLA in healthy donors. The CDR3 runs to 13 residues. In germline, CDR1 is SEHNR, CDR2 FQNEAQ (reference sequence). PCR involved 60 Vbeta and 13 Jbeta primers. TCRdb's table, derived via immunoSEQ multiplex PCR, lists solely in-frame clones and lacks some. The sample has about 190,000 clones, over 70% seen once. The source is a woman younger than 45 in good health and CMV-seropositive. The V call is TRBV7-9, the J call TRBJ2-7, with unresolved D. The sequenced sample consisted of PBMCs. CDR3 residues: CSSSSPRSYEQYF. CDR3 in DNA: TGTTCCAGCAGTTCCCCCAGGTCCTACGAGCAGTACTTC.